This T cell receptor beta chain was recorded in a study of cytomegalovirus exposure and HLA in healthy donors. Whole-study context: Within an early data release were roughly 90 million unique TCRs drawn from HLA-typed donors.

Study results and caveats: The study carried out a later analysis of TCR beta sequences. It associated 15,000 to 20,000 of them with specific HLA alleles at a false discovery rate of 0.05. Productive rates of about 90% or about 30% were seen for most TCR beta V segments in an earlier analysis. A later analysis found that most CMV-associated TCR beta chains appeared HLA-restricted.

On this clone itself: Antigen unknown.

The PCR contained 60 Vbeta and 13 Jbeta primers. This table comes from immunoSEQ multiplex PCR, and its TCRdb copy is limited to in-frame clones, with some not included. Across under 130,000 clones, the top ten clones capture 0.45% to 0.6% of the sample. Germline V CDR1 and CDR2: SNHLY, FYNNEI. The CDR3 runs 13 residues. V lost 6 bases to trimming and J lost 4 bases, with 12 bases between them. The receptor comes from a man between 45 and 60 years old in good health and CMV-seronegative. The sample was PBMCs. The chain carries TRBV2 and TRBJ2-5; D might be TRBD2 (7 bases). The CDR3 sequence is CASSYREGETQYF. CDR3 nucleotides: TGTGCCAGCAGCTACAGGGAGGGAGAGACCCAGTACTTC.